Below, 4 T cell receptor beta chains from the same sample are listed, as sequenced in a study of type 1 regulatory T cells. TCRdb fed the reads into MiXCR, producing one record per CDR3 protein. In the table there are 55,000 to 65,000 distinct CDR3 sequences, 60% to 65% of which are singletons. These TCRs' antigens remain unknown. Sequences were obtained from cultured non-Tr1 T cells, either the whole culture or a sorted T cell fraction (not recorded which). The receptor source for this set is a human donor in good health.

The V and J genes are TRBV4-3 and TRBJ2-1; tentative D call: TRBD1 (6 bases). The length of the CDR3 is 14 residues. V lost 4 bases, J lost 1 base, and 8 bases lay in between. CDR1 LGHNA and CDR2 YSLEER come from the germline V gene. The CDR3 region has the DNA TGCGCCAGCAGCCCGGGACAATCCTACAATGAGCAGTTCTTC. Residues: CASSPGQSYNEQFF.

This chain uses TRBV24-1 with TRBJ2-5, with D perhaps being TRBD1 or TRBD2 (6 bases each). Germline values: CDR1 KGHDR, CDR2 SFDVKD. Trimming pared 9 bases from V and 7 bases from J, leaving 23 bases between. This CDR3 has 15 residues. The CDR3 here is CATERGATNDGTQYF. The CDR3, as DNA: TGTGCCACCGAAAGGGGGGCGACGAACGACGGGACCCAGTACTTC.

The chain joins TRBV27 to TRBJ1-1, with 8 bases identical to TRBD1. The CDR3 has 17 residues. V was clipped by 5 bases and J by 3 bases; unmatched bases: 14. The germline V gene encodes CDR1 MNHEY and CDR2 SMNVEV (reference sequence). CDR3 region: CASSPDRAEVWDTEAFF. The DNA of the CDR3 is TGTGCCAGCAGTCCGGACAGGGCGGAAGTGTGGGACACTGAAGCTTTCTTT.

V and J are TRBV20-1 and TRBJ2-7; no firm D call. V lost 4 bases and J lost 2, with 9 bases in between. The length of the CDR3 is 12 residues. The germline V gene has CDR1 DFQATT and CDR2 SNEGSKA (reference sequence). The CDR3 reads CSAIAGAYEQYF. The CDR3, as DNA: TGCAGTGCTATAGCAGGCGCCTACGAGCAGTACTTC.